Listed here are 29 T cell receptor beta chains from one sample, sequenced in a study of regulatory T cells in long-lasting Graves disease (dated by TCRdb to the early 2020s). Receptor amplification or capture employed multiplex PCR. The sequencing machine was an Illumina HiSeq 4000. To build TCR beta libraries, CDR3 regions were amplified by Arm-PCR using iRepertoire HTBI primers. The public reads were reprocessed in TCRdb via fastp at Q25 and MiXCR, keeping in-frame beta chains. All rows with the same CDR3 protein become a single entry with the most common DNA and genes. For this sample there are 300,000 to 450,000 distinct CDR3 sequences; roughly 15% appear just once. The top ten clones comprise about 24% of the sample. Read against the paper, the sample's time point label means: newly diagnosed GD, antithyroid drugs for less than 3 months. For both TCR sequencing and RNA sequencing, RNA was extracted from PBMCs using TRIzol.

The sample here was peripheral blood mononuclear cells (PBMCs), taken at new diagnosis, from a patient treated with antithyroid drugs. All receptors come from a female donor with Graves disease.

This clonotype was seen a few times. The chain combines TRBV29-1 with TRBJ2-6, with D uncertain. Germline values: CDR1 SQVTM, CDR2 ANQGSEA. V was trimmed by 7 bases and J by 4 bases, leaving 8 bases between them. The CDR3 runs to 12 residues. CDR3 in amino acids: CSAAGGANVLTF. The CDR3 nucleotides are TGCAGCGCCGCTGGGGGGGCCAACGTCCTGACTTTC.

This clonotype came up a few times. The chain couples TRBV29-1 to TRBJ2-5; the match to TRBD2 covers 11 bases. Unmatched junction bases numbered 7, after V lost 0 bases and J lost 1 base. The CDR3 contains 17 residues. Germline loops: CDR1 SQVTM, CDR2 ANQGSEA. CDR3 sequence: CSVEDLGLAGGQETQYF. CDR3 nucleotides: TGCAGCGTTGAAGATCTGGGGCTAGCGGGAGGCCAAGAGACCCAGTACTTC.

This clonotype was found a few times. This chain connects TRBV6-1 to TRBJ2-1; 7 bases align to TRBD2. Germline V gene sequence: CDR1 MNHNS, CDR2 SASEGT. V was pared by 2 bases and J by 8 bases, with 9 bases of the junction left unmatched. The CDR3 is 15 residues long. The CDR3: CASSEREAGRYEQFF. The CDR3 DNA reads TGTGCCAGCAGTGAAAGGGAAGCGGGACGATATGAGCAGTTCTTC.

This clonotype was counted many times. The chain carries TRBV28 and TRBJ2-3, with TRBD2 matching over 10 bases. The germline gives CDR1 MDHEN, CDR2 SYDVKM. V shed 8 bases and J 0 bases; nucleotides not matched to a gene: 2. This CDR3 comprises 14 residues. The DNA of the CDR3 is TGTGCCAGCGGACTAGCGGCTAGCACAGATACGCAGTATTTT. This translates into CASGLAASTDTQYF.

The rearrangement uses TRBV25-1 and TRBJ2-7; the match to TRBD2 covers 10 bases. Germline V gene data show CDR1 as MGHDK and CDR2 as SYGVNS. The CDR3 length is 16 residues. V shed 4 bases and J 2 bases; nucleotides not matched to a gene: 8. The CDR3, as DNA: TGTGCCAGCAGTGGATTAGCGGGAGGAGGCCCCTACGAGCAGTACTTC. This encodes CASSGLAGGGPYEQYF.

This clonotype was counted between two and nine times. J is TRBJ2-3 and V is TRBV29-1; 9 bases map to TRBD1. This CDR3 region has 14 residues. CDR1 is SQVTM and CDR2 is ANQGSEA in the germline V gene. J lost 1 base, V lost 6 bases, and 5 bases had no gene match. The CDR3, as DNA: TGCAGCGTGAACAGGGGGCGAGGCACAGATACGCAGTATTTT. Protein: CSVNRGRGTDTQYF.

At least ten counts were recorded for this clonotype. CDR3 bases: TGTGCCACCAGTGATCGGGAGATGCACACCGGGGAGCTGTTTTTT. Its protein product is CATSDREMHTGELFF. The chain combines TRBV24-1 with TRBJ2-2; D may be TRBD2 (6 bases). V gave up 3 bases and J gave up 3 bases, with 10 bases separating them. The CDR3 totals 15 residues. Germline lookup yields CDR1 KGHDR and CDR2 SFDVKD.

This clonotype was detected ten times or more. The chain combines TRBV12-3 or TRBV12-4 with TRBJ2-2; 7 nucleotides align to TRBD1. The CDR3 loop spans 15 amino acids. The J segment lost 3 bases and the V segment lost 7 bases, leaving 8 bases of the junction unmatched. The CDR3 sequence is CASNPDRAYTGELFF. The CDR3 DNA reads as TGTGCCAGCAACCCAGACAGGGCCTACACCGGGGAGCTGTTTTTT.

The V gene is TRBV29-1, the J gene TRBJ1-3; D perhaps matches TRBD1 (5 bases). This CDR3 contains 15 residues. Germline V gene lookup returns CDR1 SQVTM and CDR2 ANQGSEA. Trimming removed 5 bases at V and 1 base at J, with 15 bases between. This chain's CDR3 is CSVPVWDGSGNTIYF. In DNA form, the CDR3 reads TGCAGCGTTCCGGTCTGGGACGGATCTGGAAACACCATATATTTT.

This clonotype was seen more than once but under ten times. At one of its ends the junction is not consistent with the germline gene, which may arise from a read error. The V and J genes are TRBV27 and TRBJ2-2; TRBD1 might be the D (5 bases). The germline V gene encodes CDR1 MNHEY and CDR2 SMNVEV (reference sequence). The CDR3 loop spans 13 amino acids. The chain's CDR3 is CASSPRQTEELFF. As DNA, the CDR3 is TGTGCCAGCAGCCCTCGACAGACCGAGGAGCTGTTTTTT.

In its sample, this clonotype was seen many times. The rearrangement links TRBV6-6 to TRBJ2-5; D gene unclear. V lost 0 bases and J lost 5, with 13 bases in between. Germline CDR1 MNHNY, CDR2 SVGAGI (reference sequence). The CDR3 covers 15 residues. The CDR3 bases are TGTGCCAGCAGTTACTCGGCAGGTTGGTCGGAGACCCAGTACTTC. This gives the protein CASSYSAGWSETQYF.

The rearrangement joins TRBV18 to TRBJ1-2, with TRBD1 matching over 7 bases. CDR1 KGHSH and CDR2 LQKENI come from the germline V gene. The V and J ends lost 5 bases and 8 bases, in that order; junction bases with no gene match: 17. The CDR3 contains 16 residues. CDR3 protein: CASSANAQGSVEGYTF. The DNA of the CDR3 is TGTGCCAGCTCAGCGAACGCACAGGGGAGCGTGGAGGGCTACACCTTC. Based on the CDR3 plus reference TRBV18 and TRBJ1-2, the full variable domain is NAGVMQNPRHLVRRRGQEARLRCSPMKGHSHVYWYRQLPEEGLKFMVYLQKENIIDESGMPKERFSAEFPKEGPSILRIQQVVRGDSAAYFCASSANAQGSVEGYTFGSGTRLTVV.

This clonotype was found a few times. The chain uses TRBV29-1 and TRBJ2-3; D possibly corresponds to TRBD2 (6 bases). The CDR3 extends over 16 amino acids. Trimming pared 7 bases from V and 0 bases from J, leaving 20 bases between. Per germline, CDR1 SQVTM and CDR2 ANQGSEA. The CDR3: CSGNGGAILSTDTQYF. The CDR3 DNA follows: TGCAGCGGGAACGGAGGGGCTATTCTGAGCACAGATACGCAGTATTTT.

This clonotype was counted ten times or more. V is TRBV20-1 and J is TRBJ2-3; D is perhaps TRBD2 (6 bases). V was shortened by 0 bases and J by 2 bases, with 12 bases between the two germline ends. The CDR3 loop spans 15 amino acids. Germline CDR1 is DFQATT and CDR2 is SNEGSKA (reference sequence). The CDR3 reads CSARDWGLTTDTQYF. The DNA of the CDR3 is TGCAGTGCTAGAGATTGGGGACTTACCACAGATACGCAGTATTTT.

This clonotype was seen at least ten times. The gene calls are TRBV20-1 and TRBJ1-1; no definite D call. Germline values: CDR1 DFQATT, CDR2 SNEGSKA (reference sequence). This CDR3 is 14 amino acids long. Trimming removed 3 bases from V and 0 bases from J, with 11 bases in between. CDR3 region: CSASRRGMNTEAFF. DNA of the CDR3: TGCAGTGCTAGTCGGCGCGGTATGAACACTGAAGCTTTCTTT.

This clonotype was found many times. V gene TRBV6-5 combines with J gene TRBJ2-1; possibly TRBD1 for D (6 bases). The germline V and J ends were trimmed by 4 bases and 0 bases, with 7 bases remaining between them. Germline assignment: CDR1 MNHEY and CDR2 SVGAGI. The CDR3 loop spans 14 amino acids. CDR3 DNA: TGTGCCAGCAGTTCGACAGGCTCCTACAATGAGCAGTTCTTC. It translates to CASSSTGSYNEQFF.

This clonotype was seen only a few times. The V gene is TRBV12-3 or TRBV12-4, the J gene TRBJ1-5, with D possibly TRBD1 on 5 matching bases. The CDR3 totals 13 residues. V was trimmed by 6 bases and J by 9 bases, leaving 15 bases between them. The CDR3: CASRTDPSGPQHF. DNA of the CDR3: TGTGCCAGCAGGACAGATCCCTCCGGGCCCCAGCATTTT.

In its sample, this clonotype was seen many times. V usage is TRBV15 and J usage is TRBJ2-3; a possible D gene is TRBD1 (5 bases). The CDR3 has 15 residues. Trimming stripped 0 bases from V and 1 base from J, with 8 bases between. Germline V CDR1 and CDR2: LNHNV, YYDKDF (reference sequence). The CDR3 DNA sequence: TGTGCCACCAGCAGAGATAGGGGTGGCACAGATACGCAGTATTTT. It yields the protein CATSRDRGGTDTQYF.

This clonotype came up a few times. The chain has TRBV6-2 or TRBV6-3 and TRBJ1-2; TRBD1 might be the D (5 bases). Germline loops: CDR1 MNHEY, CDR2 SVGEGT. The CDR3 length is 15 residues. The V end lost 8 bases, the J end lost 6 bases, and 22 bases lay between the germline ends. CDR3 residues: CASDSGQEGTNGYTF. The DNA for the CDR3 is TGTGCCAGCGACTCAGGACAAGAGGGAACCAATGGCTACACCTTC.

This clonotype was recorded many times. This chain connects TRBV30 to TRBJ2-7, with a weak D call TRBD1 (6 bases). Per germline, CDR1 GTSNPN and CDR2 SVGIG (reference sequence). The CDR3 extends over 15 amino acids. V lost 1 base and J lost 3, with 16 bases in between. The CDR3 is CAWSETGLRGYEQYF. CDR3 bases: TGTGCCTGGAGTGAAACCGGGCTCAGGGGCTACGAGCAGTACTTC.

This clonotype was seen many times. The chain carries TRBV20-1 and TRBJ2-2; D remains ambiguous. Germline V gene sequence: CDR1 DFQATT, CDR2 SNEGSKA (reference sequence). This CDR3 contains 14 residues. Trimming stripped 5 bases from V and 0 bases from J, with 10 bases between. The CDR3, as DNA: TGCAGTGCTCAACCTGGTCCGAACACCGGGGAGCTGTTTTTT. Amino acid sequence: CSAQPGPNTGELFF.

Worth noting for this clonotype: A much larger clone differs by one base, so this may be a read error. The chain combines TRBV12-3 or TRBV12-4 with TRBJ2-6; no clear D gene. The CDR3 extends over 14 amino acids. The V and J ends lost 8 bases and 2 bases respectively, with 10 bases between them. Here the CDR3 DNA reads TGTGCCAGCTTACAGAACCCTGGGGCCAACGTCCTGACTTTC. Translated, it gives CASLQNPGANVLTF.

This clonotype showed up just once. J is TRBJ2-1 and V is TRBV28, with 7 nucleotides matching TRBD2. The germline CDR1 and CDR2 sequences are MDHEN and SYDVKM. This CDR3 is built from 15 residues. V lost 3 bases, J lost 6 bases, and 8 bases stayed unmatched. The CDR3 nucleotides read TGTGCCAGCAGTTTGCCCAGCGGGATATTCAATGAGCAGTTCTTC. Translation: CASSLPSGIFNEQFF. Using reference TRBV28 and TRBJ2-1 for the parts outside the CDR3, the full variable domain is DVKVTQSSRYLVKRTGEKVFLECVQDMDHENMFWYRQDPGLGLRLIYFSYDVKMKEKGDIPEGYSVSREKKERFSLILESASTNQTSMYLCASSLPSGIFNEQFFGPGTRLTVL.

The sample holds many counts of this clonotype. The chain employs TRBV15 and TRBJ2-1; 7 positions match TRBD1. The CDR3 loop spans 16 amino acids. Germline assignment: CDR1 LNHNV and CDR2 YYDKDF (reference sequence). V shed 5 bases and J 2 bases; nucleotides not matched to a gene: 9. CDR3 loop: CATSSSRGITYNEQFF. In nucleotides, the CDR3 is TGTGCCACCAGCTCTTCCAGGGGGATCACCTACAATGAGCAGTTCTTC.

This clonotype was counted many times. The CDR3 is CASSPDRVGMNTEAFF. The CDR3 region has the DNA TGTGCCAGCAGCCCGGACAGGGTGGGAATGAACACTGAAGCTTTCTTT. The chain has TRBV3-1 and TRBJ1-1; TRBD1 matches 8 bases. Unmatched junction bases numbered 7, after V lost 4 bases and J lost 0 bases. Germline-derived CDR1 and CDR2 are LGHDT and YNNKEL (reference sequence). The CDR3 has 16 amino acids.

This clonotype was observed many times. V gene TRBV11-1 combines with J gene TRBJ2-1; 9 bases fit TRBD1. After removal of 6 bases from V and 4 bases from J, the junction contained 13 bases not matched to a gene. This CDR3 region has 17 residues. Germline CDR1 is SGHAT and CDR2 is FQDESV (reference sequence). The CDR3, as DNA: TGTGCCAGCAGTGGATGGGGACAGGGTATTCTTTACAATGAGCAGTTCTTC. Protein product: CASSGWGQGILYNEQFF.

V is TRBV7-9 and J is TRBJ2-7; 8 bases match TRBD1. The germline V gene encodes CDR1 SEHNR and CDR2 FQNEAQ (reference sequence). Losses at the gene ends were 4 bases for V and 2 bases for J; bases not matched to a gene: 10. The length of the CDR3 is 16 residues. CDR3 in DNA: TGTGCCAGCAGCTCAGACAGGGGTGGGGTACCCTACGAGCAGTACTTC. Its translation: CASSSDRGGVPYEQYF.

This clonotype was recorded once. The chain carries TRBV7-9 and TRBJ2-2, with D perhaps TRBD2 (5 bases). The CDR3 sequence is 11 residues long. Trimming removed 9 bases from V and 7 bases from J, with 9 bases in between. Germline CDR1 reads SEHNR; CDR2 reads FQNEAQ (reference sequence). The CDR3 protein is CARSGGGELFF. The CDR3 DNA follows: TGTGCCAGGAGTGGAGGCGGGGAGCTGTTTTTT.

This clonotype was detected many times. The gene calls are TRBV6-1 and TRBJ2-7, with 11 positions matching TRBD1. V lost 6 bases to trimming and J lost 7 bases; unmatched junction nucleotides: 11. The V gene's germline CDR1 is MNHNS and CDR2 SASEGT. This CDR3 region has 15 residues. CDR3 protein: CASRRDRGILWEQYF. DNA of the CDR3: TGTGCCAGCAGGCGGGACAGGGGGATTCTTTGGGAGCAGTACTTC.